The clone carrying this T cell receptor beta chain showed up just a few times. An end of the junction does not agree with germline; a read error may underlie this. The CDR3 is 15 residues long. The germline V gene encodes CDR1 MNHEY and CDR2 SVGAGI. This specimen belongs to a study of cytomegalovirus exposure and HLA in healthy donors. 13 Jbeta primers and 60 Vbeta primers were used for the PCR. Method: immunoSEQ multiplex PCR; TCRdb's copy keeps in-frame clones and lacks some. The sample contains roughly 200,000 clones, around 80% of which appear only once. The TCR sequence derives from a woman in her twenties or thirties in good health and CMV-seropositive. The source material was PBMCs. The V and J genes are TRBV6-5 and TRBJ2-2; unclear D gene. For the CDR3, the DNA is TGTGCCAGCAGTGACTCCCAGGCGAACACCGGGGAGCTGTTTTTT. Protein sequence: CASSDSQANTGELFF.